This entry features one TCR beta chain sequence. Its antigen is not identified. The PCR used 60 Vbeta and 13 Jbeta primers. This table comes from immunoSEQ multiplex PCR, and its TCRdb copy is limited to in-frame clones, with some not included. The sample holds tens of thousands of clones, over 75% seen once. The data are from a study of cytomegalovirus exposure and HLA in healthy donors. Study-level points and caveats: Reports state that TCR beta sequences accurately predicted most subjects' HLA-A and HLA-B alleles. Productive rates of about 90% or about 30% were seen for most TCR beta V segments in an earlier analysis.

Trimming removed 4 bases from V and 2 bases from J, with 13 bases in between. The CDR3 is 14 amino acids. CDR1 and CDR2 from the germline V gene are SQVTM and ANQGSEA. The origin of this receptor is a man aged 45-65 years in good health and CMV-seronegative. The chain couples TRBV29-1 to TRBJ2-3; a possible D gene is TRBD1 (6 bases). Sample: PBMCs. The CDR3, as DNA: TGCAGCGTTGCCGGGACAATTAACACAGATACGCAGTATTTT. Translation: CSVAGTINTDTQYF.